This T cell receptor beta chain came from a study of blood T cell repertoires in COVID-19. Across the whole study: Acute-phase and convalescent COVID-19 samples originated in the United States, Italy and Spain. Nucleic acid was either cDNA or gDNA, and it came from T cells, B-cell-depleted T cells, or PBMCs.

Comments on this clone: Distinct nucleotide sequences in the sample also encode this CDR3.

In the original analysis: Counts of nucleated cells, estimated from reference gene primer amplification, were obtained. Sequencing was performed with immunoSEQ multiplex PCR; in TCRdb, only in-frame clones are kept and a portion is missing. For V, J and clone size, that table is used; D and trimming come from the DNA. This sample has 150,000 to 200,000 clones; around 85% occur once, and the top ten carry roughly 11%. The receptor comes from a man between 60 and 75 years old with active or convalescent COVID-19. The sequenced material came from peripheral blood.

The CDR3 region is CASSPGQANYGYTF. In nucleotides, the CDR3 is TGTGCCAGCAGTCCGGGACAGGCTAACTATGGCTACACCTTC. This chain uses TRBV28 with TRBJ1-2; TRBD1 aligns across 8 bases. The V gene's germline CDR1 is MDHEN and CDR2 SYDVKM. The V gene end was trimmed by 5 bases and the J gene end by 0 bases; junction bases not matched to a gene: 2. The CDR3 is made up of 14 amino acids.